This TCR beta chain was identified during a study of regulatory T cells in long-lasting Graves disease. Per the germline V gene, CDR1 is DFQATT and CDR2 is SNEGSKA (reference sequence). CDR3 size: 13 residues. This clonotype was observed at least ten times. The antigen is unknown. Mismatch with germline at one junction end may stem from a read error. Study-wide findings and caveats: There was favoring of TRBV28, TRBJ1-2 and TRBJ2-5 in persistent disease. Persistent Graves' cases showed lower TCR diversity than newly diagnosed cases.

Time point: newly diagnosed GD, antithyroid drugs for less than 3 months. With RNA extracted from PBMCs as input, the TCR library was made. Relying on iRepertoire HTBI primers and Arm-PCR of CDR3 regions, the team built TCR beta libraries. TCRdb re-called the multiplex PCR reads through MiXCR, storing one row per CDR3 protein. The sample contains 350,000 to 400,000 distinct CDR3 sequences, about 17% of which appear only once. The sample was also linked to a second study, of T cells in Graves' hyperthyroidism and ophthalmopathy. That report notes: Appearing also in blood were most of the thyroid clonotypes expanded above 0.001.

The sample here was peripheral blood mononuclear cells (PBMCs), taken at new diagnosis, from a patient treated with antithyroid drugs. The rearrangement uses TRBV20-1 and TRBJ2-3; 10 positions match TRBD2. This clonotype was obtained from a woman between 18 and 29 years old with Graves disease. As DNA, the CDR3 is TGCAGAGCTAGCGGGAGTACCACAGATACGCAGTATTTT. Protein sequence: CRASGSTTDTQYF.